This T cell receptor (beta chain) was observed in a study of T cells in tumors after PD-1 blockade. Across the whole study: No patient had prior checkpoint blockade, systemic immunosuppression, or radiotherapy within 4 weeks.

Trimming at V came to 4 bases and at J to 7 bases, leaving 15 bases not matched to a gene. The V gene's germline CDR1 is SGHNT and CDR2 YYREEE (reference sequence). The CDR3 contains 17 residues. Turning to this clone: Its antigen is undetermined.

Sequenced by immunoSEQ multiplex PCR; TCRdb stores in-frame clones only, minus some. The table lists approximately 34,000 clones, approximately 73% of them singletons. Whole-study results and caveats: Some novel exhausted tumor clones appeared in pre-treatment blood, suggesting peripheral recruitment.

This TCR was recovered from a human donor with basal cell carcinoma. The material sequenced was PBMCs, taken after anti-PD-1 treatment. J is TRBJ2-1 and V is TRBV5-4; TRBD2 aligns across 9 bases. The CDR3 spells CASSPLLGSGSRNEQFF. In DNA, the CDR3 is TGTGCCAGCAGCCCCCTACTGGGTAGCGGGAGTAGGAATGAGCAGTTCTTC.